This T cell receptor beta chain was sequenced during a study of blood T cell repertoires in COVID-19. Study information: COVID-19 samples collected from the United States, Italy and Spain covered acute and convalescent phases. In each case, the material was cDNA or gDNA derived from T cells, B-cell-depleted T cells, or PBMCs.

Trimming took 4 bases from V and 2 from J, leaving 12 bases between them. Germline CDR1 and CDR2: LGHDT and YNNKEL (reference sequence). The CDR3 consists of 15 residues. In the original workflow: It was from reference gene primer amplification that nucleated cell counts were estimated. TCRdb's copy holds only in-frame clones and misses some; the assay was immunoSEQ multiplex PCR. Clone size and V and J calls were adopted from that table, with D and trimming inferred from the DNA. The table records fewer than 130,000 clones, less than 85% of them present only once. This clone has just one count. The sequence was obtained from a woman aged 80 or over with acute or convalescent COVID-19. The V and J genes are TRBV3-1 (or the pseudogene TRBV3-2) and TRBJ2-1; perhaps TRBD1 as D (5 bases). The sample comprised peripheral blood. CDR3 residues: CASSRALGPYNEQFF. CDR3 in DNA: TGTGCCAGCAGCCGCGCTCTGGGGCCCTACAATGAGCAGTTCTTC.